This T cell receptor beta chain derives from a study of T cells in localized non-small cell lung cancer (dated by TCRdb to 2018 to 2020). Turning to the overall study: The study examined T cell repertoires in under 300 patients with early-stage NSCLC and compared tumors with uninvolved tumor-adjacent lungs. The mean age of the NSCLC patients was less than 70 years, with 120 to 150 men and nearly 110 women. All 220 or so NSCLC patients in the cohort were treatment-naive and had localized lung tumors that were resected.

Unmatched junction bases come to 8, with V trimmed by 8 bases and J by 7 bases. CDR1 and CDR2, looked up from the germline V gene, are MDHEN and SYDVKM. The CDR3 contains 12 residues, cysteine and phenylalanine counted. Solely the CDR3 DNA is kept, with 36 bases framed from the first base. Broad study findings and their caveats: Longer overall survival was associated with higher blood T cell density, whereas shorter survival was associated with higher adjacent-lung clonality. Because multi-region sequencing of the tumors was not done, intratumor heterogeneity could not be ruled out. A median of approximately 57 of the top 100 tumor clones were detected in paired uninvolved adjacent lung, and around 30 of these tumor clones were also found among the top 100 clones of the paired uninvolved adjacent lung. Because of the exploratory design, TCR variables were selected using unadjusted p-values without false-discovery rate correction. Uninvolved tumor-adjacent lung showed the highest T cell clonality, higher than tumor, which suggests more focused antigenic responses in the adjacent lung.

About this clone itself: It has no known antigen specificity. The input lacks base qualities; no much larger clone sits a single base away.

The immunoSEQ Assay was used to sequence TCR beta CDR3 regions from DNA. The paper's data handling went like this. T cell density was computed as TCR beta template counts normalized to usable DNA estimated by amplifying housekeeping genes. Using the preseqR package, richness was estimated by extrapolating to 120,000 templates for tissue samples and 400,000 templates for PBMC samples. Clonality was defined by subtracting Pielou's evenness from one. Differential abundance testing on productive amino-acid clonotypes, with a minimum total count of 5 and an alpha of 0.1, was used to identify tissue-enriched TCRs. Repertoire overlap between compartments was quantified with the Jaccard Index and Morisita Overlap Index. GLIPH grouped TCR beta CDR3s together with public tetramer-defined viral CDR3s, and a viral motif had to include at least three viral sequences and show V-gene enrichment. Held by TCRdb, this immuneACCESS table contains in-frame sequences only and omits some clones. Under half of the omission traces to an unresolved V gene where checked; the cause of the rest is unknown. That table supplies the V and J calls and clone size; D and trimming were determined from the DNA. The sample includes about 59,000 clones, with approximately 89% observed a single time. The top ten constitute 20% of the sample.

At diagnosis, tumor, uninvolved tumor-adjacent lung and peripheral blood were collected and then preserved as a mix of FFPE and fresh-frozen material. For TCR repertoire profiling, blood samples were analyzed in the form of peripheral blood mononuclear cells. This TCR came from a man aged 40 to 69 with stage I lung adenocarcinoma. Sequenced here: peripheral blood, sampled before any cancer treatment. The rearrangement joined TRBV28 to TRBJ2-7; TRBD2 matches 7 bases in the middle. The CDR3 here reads CASGEPAGEQYF. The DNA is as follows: TGTGCCAGCGGTGAACCAGCGGGAGAGCAGTACTTC.